This T cell receptor beta chain appears in the sequencing data of a study of identical twins. A universal primer site was created by template switching, with the cDNA bearing unique molecular identifiers. From the 5' RACE reads, TCRdb called clonotypes with MiXCR, one entry per CDR3 protein. The table has hundreds of thousands of distinct CDR3 sequences, approximately 21% seen once. This CDR3 is built from 17 residues. CDR1 and CDR2 from the germline V gene are SGHVS and FQNEAQ. Deletions cut 7 bases from V and 0 bases from J, with 18 bases between. These sequences were also reported in another study, on T cells expressing NK-cell markers. That report adds: Top CD8+ clonotypes included the dominant CD3+CD56+NKG2C+ clonotypes in 5 to 7 donors.

The chain joins TRBV7-8 to TRBJ2-2, with D perhaps TRBD1 or TRBD2 (7 bases each). The TCR originated in a woman aged 18-29 years in good health. The sequenced material came from PBMCs. The CDR3 DNA reads TGTGCCAGCAACCGCGTGGGAGGGACAGCGAACACCGGGGAGCTGTTTTTT. It is translated as CASNRVGGTANTGELFF.